The sequence of this T cell receptor (beta chain) was determined in a study of cytomegalovirus exposure and HLA in healthy donors. Germline V gene data show CDR1 as LNHDA and CDR2 as SQIVND (reference sequence). CDR3 length: 15 residues. Trimming stripped 3 bases from V and 3 bases from J, with 14 bases between. Both 60 Vbeta primers and 13 Jbeta primers went into the PCR. The method was immunoSEQ multiplex PCR; TCRdb's version includes in-frame clones alone and lacks a portion of them. Of about 130,000 clones in the sample, approximately 80% are singletons; the top ten hold less than 3.5%. Material for sequencing was PBMCs. The sequence was obtained from a man in his forties or fifties in good health and CMV-seronegative. The rearrangement uses TRBV19 and TRBJ1-2; D is ambiguous. The CDR3, as DNA: TGTGCCAGTAGTATCCGACTCCGAGGTGACTATGGCTACACCTTC. This codes for CASSIRLRGDYGYTF. Looking up the rest from reference TRBV19 and TRBJ1-2 gives the full variable domain: DGGITQSPKYLFRKEGQNVTLSCEQNLNHDAMYWYRQDPGQGLRLIYYSQIVNDFQKGDIAEGYSVSREKKESFPLTVTSAQKNPTAFYLCASSIRLRGDYGYTFGSGTRLTVV.